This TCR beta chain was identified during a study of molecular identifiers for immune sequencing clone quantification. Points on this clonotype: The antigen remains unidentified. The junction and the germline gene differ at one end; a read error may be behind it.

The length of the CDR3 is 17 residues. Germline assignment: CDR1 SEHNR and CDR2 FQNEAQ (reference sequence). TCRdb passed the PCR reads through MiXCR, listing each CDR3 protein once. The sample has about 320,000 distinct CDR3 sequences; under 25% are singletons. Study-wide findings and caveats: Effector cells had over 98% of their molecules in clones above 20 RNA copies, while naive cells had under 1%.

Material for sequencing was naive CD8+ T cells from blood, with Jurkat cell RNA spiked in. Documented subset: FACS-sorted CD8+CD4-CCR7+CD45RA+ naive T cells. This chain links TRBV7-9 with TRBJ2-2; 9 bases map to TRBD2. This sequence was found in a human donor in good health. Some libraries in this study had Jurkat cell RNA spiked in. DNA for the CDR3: TGTGCCAGCAGCTTAACCCTAGCGGGGCCTAACACCGGGGAGCCGTTTTTT. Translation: CASSLTLAGPNTGEPFF.